Detailed here is one TCR beta chain. Its antigen is currently unknown. Every bit of the isolated RNA underwent reverse transcription, so sequencing read expressed TCRB transcripts. The protocol was immunoSEQ multiplex PCR, while the TCRdb copy is restricted to in-frame clones and leaves out a portion. The sample lists 300,000 to 350,000 clones, approximately 12% occurring once. These data are taken from a study of beta chain features in type 1 diabetes. Study-wide results and caveats: All four CD4+ subsets from Type 1 diabetes patients carried moderately but significantly shorter TCRB CDR3s. Sampled from patients, naive, central memory and Treg TCRB repertoires appeared more similar than those sampled from healthy donors. Junctions at VDJ sites from type 1 diabetes patients had fewer insertions and more deletions.

Sorting of CD4+ naive, central memory, regulatory and stem cell-like memory cells was performed via CD45RO/CCR7/CD25/CD127/CD95/CD27. This receptor was taken from a woman aged 18-29 years with type 1 diabetes. What was sequenced was naive CD4+ T cells from blood.

This chain's CDR3 is CASRGLAGPYEQYF. CDR3 bases: TGTGCCAGCAGGGGGTTAGCGGGTCCCTACGAGCAGTACTTC. This rearrangement joins TRBV11-2 to TRBJ2-7; 7 nucleotides match TRBD2. CDR3 size: 14 residues. Germline V gives CDR1 SGHAT, CDR2 FQNNGV. V shed 6 bases and J 2 bases; nucleotides not matched to a gene: 7.